The present entry profiles one T cell receptor (beta chain) with its context. Its specificity is unknown. The record originates from a study of cytomegalovirus exposure and HLA in healthy donors. Regarding the study as a whole: First-cohort TCR clusters tended to co-occur in the approximately 120 validation repertoires, a later analysis found. Cytomegalovirus association was assigned to some 160 TCR beta chains. Rarity characterized most TCR sequences, yet some public TCRs appeared in many donors. Reported results showed that the classifier diagnosed cytomegalovirus status with high specificity and sensitivity.

Looked up from germline, CDR1 is SGHTA and CDR2 is FQGTGA. Losses at the gene ends were 4 bases for V and 6 bases for J; bases not matched to a gene: 5. The CDR3 is 14 amino acids. TCRdb's table, derived via immunoSEQ multiplex PCR, lists solely in-frame clones and lacks some. The data hold about 49,000 clones, with about 94% observed a single time. The clonotype originates from a woman in her late teens or twenties in good health and CMV-seropositive. The gene calls are TRBV7-3 and TRBJ2-2; 7 bases line up with TRBD1. Sequenced: PBMCs. The chain's CDR3 is CASSSQGPPGELFF. CDR3 nucleotide sequence: TGTGCCAGCAGCTCACAGGGGCCCCCCGGGGAGCTGTTTTTT.